This T cell receptor (beta chain) was obtained from a study of blood T cells in healthy people across ages. The draw of peripheral blood yielded ten milliliters from each donor. The use of a sample-barcoded 5' primer and a J-beta primer mix characterized a second PCR of about 6 to 12 cycles. TCRdb used MiXCR to reprocess the 5' RACE reads, holding one entry per CDR3 protein. The sample includes 1.5 million to 1.8 million distinct CDR3 sequences, approximately 43% seen only once; the top ten take about 4%. Germline V gene data show CDR1 as MNHEY and CDR2 as SMNVEV (reference sequence). The CDR3 is 16 residues long. J was trimmed by 2 bases and V by 5 bases; bases with no gene match: 11. This clonotype was seen a handful of times. Its antigen remains unidentified. The study's findings and limits: Researchers deemed the diversity estimates from one million T cells underestimates.

This sequence originates from a woman aged 18-29 years in good health. This chain joins TRBV27 and TRBJ2-5; TRBD1 matches at 7 bases. Sequencing was carried out using blood. Written as DNA, the CDR3 is TGTGCCAGCAGTACTCGACAGGGTCGTTCTCAAGAGACCCAGTACTTC. It encodes CASSTRQGRSQETQYF.